What follows is one T cell receptor beta chain and its context. What this receptor recognizes is not known. The sample holds no much larger clone one base away, and base qualities are not on file. The sample comes from a study of CD8 T cells in ankylosing spondylitis (dated by TCRdb to the late 2010s). About the study as a whole: The study profiled T cell receptor beta repertoires in healthy donors and ankylosing spondylitis patients to find disease-linked TCR variants. Peripheral blood samples were taken, and synovial fluid was additionally collected from ankylosing spondylitis patients. The full study cohort was made up of approximately 27 ankylosing spondylitis patients and fewer than 120 healthy donors. The paper's findings and limits, for the study overall: In peripheral blood, the disease-linked clones were found at relatively low frequencies and had a CD8+ phenotype. Blood from ankylosing spondylitis patients appeared to be characterized by a TCR beta motif made up of seven or eight highly homologous amino acid variants. According to the report, matched synovial fluid samples from ankylosing spondylitis patients were significantly enriched for the disease-linked clones. Some motif variants had previously been reported in the synovial fluid and blood of reactive arthritis patients, which suggests shared mechanisms of disease initiation.

The germline V gene sets CDR1 to MNHEY and CDR2 to SVGEGT. The CDR3, from cysteine to phenylalanine, totals 15 residues. The DNA shown is the 45-base CDR3, in frame from base 1. V loses 5 bases of germline sequence and J loses 2 bases, and the interval between the two ends is 13 bases. The sequencer was an Illumina HiSeq 2500. TCR beta libraries were prepared by quantitative 5'-RACE with molecular barcodes. Regarding the original processing steps: A new computational method based on a probabilistic model of VDJ rearrangement was used to identify disease-linked TCR variants. TCRdb itself trimmed the public reads at Q25 with fastp, ran MiXCR and retained productive beta chains. Rows are unified per CDR3 protein, each entry keeping the most common DNA and genes. Here the V and J calls rest on TCRdb's processing, not on the authors' analysis. Here the sample has roughly 670,000 distinct CDR3 sequences; 19% occur a single time. The top ten hold 19% of the sample.

This chain joins TRBV6-2 or TRBV6-3 to TRBJ2-1; possibly the D gene is TRBD2, per 6 matching bases. Material for sequencing was blood, either unsorted or a sorted T cell fraction (not recorded which). The TCR originated in a male donor with ankylosing spondylitis. The CDR3 protein is CASSHIAVTYNEQFF. DNA sequence: TGTGCCAGCAGTCACATAGCGGTAACCTACAATGAGCAGTTCTTC.